The clone carrying this T cell receptor beta chain was counted a few times. Its antigen is as yet unknown. The germline gives CDR1 SGHRS, CDR2 YFSETQ. The CDR3 has 14 residues. This entry is derived from a study of post-analysis software for immune sequencing data. Points from the study as a whole: Patients used a handful of TRBV segments, including TRBV5-6, TRBV5-1 and TRBV20-1, more often than controls.

The TCR beta cDNA libraries carried unique molecular identifiers. TCRdb called the PCR reads again in MiXCR, with one record for every CDR3 protein. The table shows about 620,000 distinct CDR3 sequences, with roughly two fifths occurring only once. Sequenced material: blood. The gene calls are TRBV5-1 and TRBJ2-2; D uncertain. With the DNA end fitting TRBJ1-4 better, the J assignment may be wrong. The sequence was collected from a girl aged 10-17 years with multiple sclerosis. CDR3 sequence reads: CASSLSQLREKLFF. The CDR3 DNA sequence: TGCGCCAGCAGCTTGAGCCAGTTAAGAGAAAAACTGTTTTTT.